Described below is a single TCR beta chain sequence and its context. The target antigen is unknown. Profiled with immunoSEQ multiplex PCR; TCRdb holds only in-frame clones, not every one. The sample includes around 300,000 clones, 75% to 90% seen only once; the top ten take 4.5% to 7%. This CDR3 has 14 residues. Trimming took 8 bases from V and 0 from J, leaving 11 bases between them. The germline V gene has CDR1 LGHDT and CDR2 YNNKEL (reference sequence). The sample originates from a study of Ad26.COV2.S vaccination and SARS-CoV-2 variants. Overall study: Once or twice, 56 days apart, Ad26.COV2.S was delivered intramuscularly. Study-wide results and limits: Overall T cell responses may have been underestimated by the analyses of TCR breadth and depth. There was reportedly substantial breadth in spike-specific CD8+ and CD4+ T cell responses after vaccination.

Treatment of the sample: around 19 received Ad26.COV2.S at low or high dose, single or two shots; about five received placebo; per-sample allocation not given. Sampling happened 63 days after the first vaccine or placebo injection. This receptor was taken from a person between 18 and 65 years old who received the Ad26.COV2.S COVID-19 vaccine or a placebo. Sequenced here: peripheral blood, sampled in a trial of Ad26.COV2.S vaccine versus placebo. The rearrangement links TRBV3-1 (or the pseudogene TRBV3-2) to TRBJ1-3; D remains ambiguous. CDR3 residues: CASVEGFSGNTIYF. In DNA form, the CDR3 reads TGTGCCAGCGTTGAAGGATTCTCTGGAAACACCATATATTTT.